This entry lists 21 T cell receptor beta chains sequenced from one sample in a study of post-analysis software for immune sequencing data. Regarding the study as a whole: Comparison of patients with controls showed five or six TRBV segments more frequent in patients, TRBV5-6, TRBV5-1 and TRBV20-1 among them.

Prepared TCR beta cDNA libraries contained unique molecular identifiers. TCRdb analysed the PCR reads with MiXCR anew, one entry per CDR3 protein. Seen here are hundreds of thousands of distinct CDR3 sequences, roughly 27% observed once, and the top ten hold 0.55% to 0.65%. No antigen is known for these receptors. Sequencing input: blood. The receptor source for this set is a girl between 10 and 17 years old with multiple sclerosis.

CDR3 in DNA: TGTGCCAGCAACTCGGACAGGGGGCTGGCCACTGAAGCTTTCTTT. It codes for CASNSDRGLATEAFF. V is TRBV7-9 and J is TRBJ1-1; 11 bases align to TRBD1. Trimming removed 7 bases from V and 4 bases from J; junction bases left unmatched: 8. The CDR3 extends over 15 amino acids. Germline CDR1 SEHNR, CDR2 FQNEAQ (reference sequence).

This rearrangement joins TRBV7-2 to TRBJ2-1, with a tentative D call TRBD2 (6 bases). The CDR3 has 16 amino acids. V lost 6 bases, J lost 7 bases, and 22 bases lay in between. Germline V gene lookup returns CDR1 SGHTA and CDR2 FQGNSA. The CDR3 nucleotides are TGTGCCAGCAGGGACGGGACTGGGAGGACACAGAATGAGCAGTTCTTC. Translated, it gives CASRDGTGRTQNEQFF. The variable domain in full, with the rest retrieved from reference TRBV7-2 and TRBJ2-1, is GAGVSQSPSNKVTEKGKDVELRCDPISGHTALYWYRQSLGQGLEFLIYFQGNSAPDKSGLPSDRFSAERTGGSVSTLTIQRTQQEDSAVYLCASRDGTGRTQNEQFFGPGTRLTVL.

This chain links TRBV10-3 with TRBJ2-3; perhaps TRBD2 as D (6 bases). Looked up from germline, CDR1 is ENHRY and CDR2 is SYGVKD. This CDR3 spans 15 amino acids. Trimming removed 4 bases from V and 2 bases from J, with 13 bases in between. CDR3 coding DNA: TGTGCCATCAGTGGGGGTCGGGGGAACACAGATACGCAGTATTTT. Translation gives CAISGGRGNTDTQYF.

This clonotype turned up a few times. The DNA of the CDR3 is TGTGCCAGCAGCCAAGATCAGGGTACTGGGGCCAACGTCCTGACTTTC. This translates into CASSQDQGTGANVLTF. The V gene is TRBV4-2, the J gene TRBJ2-6, with D perhaps matching TRBD1 (5 bases). The CDR3 runs to 16 residues. Per germline, CDR1 LGHNA and CDR2 YNFKEQ. V lost 0 bases to trimming and J lost 2 bases, with 8 bases between them.

This clonotype was counted only a few times. The V call is TRBV4-1, the J call TRBJ2-2; 12 nucleotides match TRBD1. Looked up from germline, CDR1 is MGHRA and CDR2 is YSYEKL. This CDR3 comprises 16 residues. Trimming at V came to 5 bases and at J to 2 bases, leaving 3 bases not matched to a gene. The CDR3 protein is CASSFGTGGNTGELFF. DNA for the CDR3: TGCGCCAGCAGCTTCGGGACAGGGGGCAACACCGGGGAGCTGTTTTTT.

This chain joins TRBV12-3 or TRBV12-4 and TRBJ2-5; D perhaps matches TRBD2 (5 bases). There are 11 residues in the CDR3. The germline V and J ends were trimmed by 8 bases and 6 bases, with 10 bases remaining between them. CDR3 nucleotide sequence: TGTGCCAGCGGAGGCATGCAGACCCAGTACTTC. It is translated as CASGGMQTQYF.

As to this clonotype: Relative to the germline gene, one junction end is altered; a read error may explain this. The chain combines TRBV4-3 with TRBJ1-4; TRBD1 agrees at 8 bases. The CDR3 runs to 15 residues. Per germline, CDR1 LGHNA and CDR2 YSLEER. The CDR3 sequence is CTSSQAGGSHEKLFF. Written as DNA, the CDR3 is TGCACCAGCAGCCAAGCAGGGGGCAGTCATGAAAAACTGTTTTTT.

This clonotype was counted between two and nine times. The V gene is TRBV27, the J gene TRBJ2-7; TRBD2 matches at 8 bases. V gave up 6 bases and J gave up 4 bases; unmatched junction bases: 8. Germline values: CDR1 MNHEY, CDR2 SMNVEV (reference sequence). The CDR3 extends over 14 amino acids. The CDR3 DNA follows: TGTGCCAGCAGCCGAACCTCTAGCGGGTACGAGCAGTACTTC. Its translation: CASSRTSSGYEQYF.

This chain connects TRBV10-3 to TRBJ2-2; D gene ambiguous. This CDR3 contains 15 residues. V shed 4 bases and J shed 4 bases, with 13 bases lying between them. Germline CDR1 and CDR2: ENHRY and SYGVKD. The CDR3 protein is CAISVTQSGTGELFF. The CDR3, as DNA: TGTGCCATCAGTGTGACGCAGTCGGGCACCGGGGAGCTGTTTTTT.

Of note for this clonotype: The junction differs from germline at one of its ends, possibly a read error. The chain carries TRBV5-1 and TRBJ2-7, with 14 bases identical to TRBD2. CDR1 is SGHRS, CDR2 YFSETQ, per germline. The CDR3 is made up of 15 amino acids. The DNA for the CDR3 is TGCGCCGGCAGCTACGGACTAGCGGGAGGCCAAGAGCAGTACTTC. Translated: CAGSYGLAGGQEQYF.

The V and J genes are TRBV5-6 and TRBJ1-1; weak D call: TRBD1 (5 bases). The CDR3 is 18 residues long. Germline CDR1 SGHDT, CDR2 YYEEEE. The V end was cut by 4 bases, the J end by 0 bases, with 22 bases between. In DNA form, the CDR3 reads TGTGCCAGCAGCCAGTTGGGGGACCCCCATGGCATGAACACTGAAGCTTTCTTT. Its protein product is CASSQLGDPHGMNTEAFF.

This clonotype has a count of ten or more. V and J are TRBV4-3 and TRBJ2-1; 9 nucleotides match TRBD2. Trimming cost V 6 bases and J 2 bases; bases outside gene matches: 5. This CDR3 region has 15 residues. From germline, CDR1 is LGHNA and CDR2 YSLEER. The CDR3 is CASSASGTPYNEQFF. CDR3 DNA: TGCGCCAGCAGTGCTAGCGGGACCCCCTACAATGAGCAGTTCTTC.

As regards this clonotype: One end of the junction varies from germline; a read error may be responsible. V and J are TRBV24-1 and TRBJ1-1; a weak D match, TRBD1 (5 bases). CDR1 and CDR2 from the germline V gene are KGHDR and SFDVKD. The CDR3 is 13 amino acids. CDR3 in DNA: TGTGCCACCAGTGTGGCAGGGAACACTGAAGTTTTCTTT. It translates to CATSVAGNTEVFF.

This clonotype was seen more than once but under ten times. J is TRBJ1-2 and V is TRBV2, with D possibly TRBD1 on 6 matching bases. Germline assignment: CDR1 SNHLY and CDR2 FYNNEI. The CDR3 consists of 14 residues. The ends were cut back, 7 bases at V and 4 bases at J, with 16 bases in the middle. The CDR3 reads CASITQGRGYGYTF. The CDR3 nucleotides are TGTGCCAGCATTACACAGGGAAGAGGCTATGGCTACACCTTC.

The rearrangement links TRBV7-2 to TRBJ2-2; TRBD2 matches 7 bases. V shed 0 bases, J shed 1 base, and the junction held 5 bases outside the gene matches. The CDR3 is 17 residues long. Germline lookup yields CDR1 SGHTA and CDR2 FQGNSA. In nucleotides, the CDR3 is TGTGCCAGCAGCTTAGCCATGGTAGCGGGGAACACCGGGGAGCTGTTTTTT. Translation: CASSLAMVAGNTGELFF.

This clonotype was detected only a few times. The chain joins TRBV28 to TRBJ2-7, with D perhaps matching TRBD2 (5 bases). The length of the CDR3 is 11 residues. Germline CDR1 MDHEN, CDR2 SYDVKM. V lost 6 bases and J 7 bases, leaving 10 bases between the germline ends. The CDR3 DNA follows: TGTGCCAGCAGACTAGAGGGTGAGCAGTACTTC. This gives the protein CASRLEGEQYF.

Note on this clonotype: Likely a read error: the CDR3 ends without its conserved phenylalanine or tryptophan. This chain uses TRBV28 with TRBJ2-6, with D tentatively TRBD2 (6 bases). The V gene's germline CDR1 is MDHEN and CDR2 SYDVKM. This CDR3 comprises 18 residues. Trimming took 6 bases from V and 0 from J, leaving 18 bases between them. The CDR3 DNA follows: TGTGCCAGCAGGAAGGAGGGCTGGGGGTTCTCTGGGGCCAACGTCCTGACTTTA. Amino acids: CASRKEGWGFSGANVLTL.

The table lists this clonotype with a few counts. The rearrangement links TRBV12-3 or TRBV12-4 to TRBJ1-2; no definite D call. V was pared by 2 bases and J by 5 bases, with 12 bases between. CDR3 length: 14 residues. The CDR3 spells CASSLRETNYGYTF. CDR3 DNA: TGTGCCAGCAGTTTACGGGAAACCAATTATGGCTACACCTTC.

The CDR3 is CASSLRTGIADTQYF. CDR3 coding DNA: TGTGCCAGCAGTTTGAGGACAGGGATAGCAGATACGCAGTATTTT. The V gene is TRBV28, the J gene TRBJ2-3; 8 positions match TRBD1. The CDR3 has 15 amino acids. The junction had 6 bases not matched to a gene; V was cut back by 3 bases and J by 4 bases. Germline CDR1 reads MDHEN; CDR2 reads SYDVKM.

CDR3 sequence reads: CATSDRNTEAFF. For the CDR3, the DNA is TGTGCCACCTCGGACAGAAACACTGAAGCTTTCTTT. The chain carries TRBV10-3 and TRBJ1-1; possible D gene TRBD1, 6 bases. V was clipped by 10 bases and J by 2 bases, with 11 bases between them. CDR1 is ENHRY and CDR2 is SYGVKD in the germline V gene. CDR3 size: 12 residues.

Only a few counts were recorded for this clonotype. This chain links TRBV20-1 with TRBJ2-3; TRBD2 aligns across 7 bases. The V segment lost 3 bases and the J segment 6 bases; nucleotides outside the gene matches: 21. This CDR3 has 18 residues. Germline values: CDR1 DFQATT, CDR2 SNEGSKA (reference sequence). CDR3 region: CSASFLAGVVPRSDTQYF. The CDR3 DNA is TGCAGTGCTAGCTTCTTGGCGGGAGTGGTTCCCCGCTCGGATACGCAGTATTTT.